These 14 T cell receptor beta chains were sequenced from one sample in a study of early T cells in non-severe SARS-CoV-2 infection. TCRdb redid the calling of the 5' RACE reads with MiXCR, one entry per CDR3 protein. Among fewer than 100,000 distinct CDR3 sequences listed, around 12% were seen once. The sequenced sample consisted of whole blood. The receptors stem from an adult who was a healthcare worker with PCR-confirmed SARS-CoV-2 infection or an uninfected control (not recorded which).

Many counts were recorded for this clonotype. The chain employs TRBV7-8 and TRBJ1-2; a possible D gene is TRBD1 (6 bases). V lost 5 bases to trimming and J lost 0 bases, with 16 bases between them. Per the germline V gene, CDR1 is SGHVS and CDR2 is FQNEAQ. The CDR3 length is 16 residues. The CDR3 protein is CASSPYRVISNYGYTF. CDR3 nucleotides: TGTGCCAGCAGCCCATACAGGGTCATATCTAACTATGGCTACACCTTC. The complete variable domain, with remaining parts taken from reference TRBV7-8 and TRBJ1-2, reads GAGVSQSPRYKVAKRGQDVALRCDPISGHVSLFWYQQALGQGPEFLTYFQNEAQLDKSGLPSDRFFAERPEGSVSTLKIQRTQQEDSAVYLCASSPYRVISNYGYTFGSGTRLTVV.

This clonotype was seen a few times. V and J are TRBV12-3 or TRBV12-4 and TRBJ2-1, with D perhaps TRBD1 (6 bases). V lost 2 bases and J lost 5, with 16 bases in between. CDR3 size: 16 residues. The CDR3 sequence: CASSLRLRGSHNEQFF. In DNA form, the CDR3 reads TGTGCCAGCAGTTTAAGGCTCAGGGGCTCTCACAATGAGCAGTTCTTC.

V usage is TRBV3-1 and J usage is TRBJ1-1; 8 nucleotides agree with TRBD1. The CDR3 sequence is 13 residues long. Looked up from germline, CDR1 is LGHDT and CDR2 is YNNKEL (reference sequence). Unmatched junction bases numbered 3, after V lost 2 bases and J lost 7 bases. CDR3 amino acids: CASSQQGAGEAFF. Written as DNA, the CDR3 is TGTGCCAGCAGCCAACAGGGGGCAGGTGAAGCTTTCTTT.

CDR3 DNA sequence: TGTGCCAGCAGTAGGCTAGCGGGAGTTACAGATACGCAGTATTTT. Translation: CASSRLAGVTDTQYF. This chain joins TRBV27 and TRBJ2-3; 10 positions agree with TRBD2. V shed 5 bases, J shed 3 bases, and the junction held 5 bases outside the gene matches. Germline CDR1 and CDR2: MNHEY and SMNVEV (reference sequence). The CDR3 covers 15 residues.

The CDR3 here is CSAPPGHSYNEQFF. DNA for the CDR3: TGCAGTGCCCCACCGGGGCACTCCTACAATGAGCAGTTCTTC. The rearrangement links TRBV20-1 to TRBJ2-1; D assignment may be TRBD1 or TRBD2 (5 bases each). The V and J ends lost 6 bases and 0 bases respectively, with 12 bases between them. The V gene's germline CDR1 is DFQATT and CDR2 SNEGSKA (reference sequence). The CDR3 runs to 14 residues.

This clonotype was detected a few times. J is TRBJ2-2 and V is TRBV19, with 10 bases fitting TRBD2. The CDR3 consists of 16 residues. The ends lost 10 bases at V and 2 bases at J; junction bases unmatched: 10. Germline V gives CDR1 LNHDA, CDR2 SQIVND (reference sequence). CDR3 in DNA: TGTGCCACTCCCTCCCGGACTAGCGGTAACACCGGGGAGCTGTTTTTT. Amino acid sequence: CATPSRTSGNTGELFF. Filled out from reference TRBV19 and TRBJ2-2, the complete variable domain reads DGGITQSPKYLFRKEGQNVTLSCEQNLNHDAMYWYRQDPGQGLRLIYYSQIVNDFQKGDIAEGYSVSREKKESFPLTVTSAQKNPTAFYLCATPSRTSGNTGELFFGEGSRLTVL.

This clonotype is medium-sized (0.01 to 0.1%) within its sample. The chain combines TRBV7-8 with TRBJ2-3, with no clear D. There are 13 residues in the CDR3. CDR1 and CDR2 from the germline V gene are SGHVS and FQNEAQ. V lost 5 bases and J lost 3, with 9 bases in between. CDR3 region: CASSPDRTDTQYF. DNA of the CDR3: TGTGCCAGCAGCCCCGATAGGACAGATACGCAGTATTTT.

At least ten counts were recorded for this clonotype. The chain couples TRBV19 to TRBJ1-5; D is unresolved. This CDR3 spans 11 amino acids. V was pared by 5 bases and J by 5 bases, with 4 bases between. CDR1 is LNHDA, CDR2 SQIVND, per germline (reference sequence). CDR3 region: CASSDDQPQHF. The CDR3, as DNA: TGTGCCAGTAGTGACGATCAGCCCCAGCATTTT.

This clonotype was picked up many times. J is TRBJ2-7 and V is TRBV5-1, with a possible D match to TRBD1 (5 bases). CDR3 length: 15 residues. The germline V gene encodes CDR1 SGHRS and CDR2 YFSETQ. The V gene lost 2 bases and the J gene lost 3 bases, with 15 bases spanning the gap. CDR3 nucleotides: TGCGCCAGCAGCTTATCAACAGGAACCCACTACGAGCAGTACTTC. Its protein product is CASSLSTGTHYEQYF. Based on the CDR3 plus reference TRBV5-1 and TRBJ2-7, the full variable domain is KAGVTQTPRYLIKTRGQQVTLSCSPISGHRSVSWYQQTPGQGLQFLFEYFSETQRNKGNFPGRFSGRQFSNSRSEMNVSTLELGDSALYLCASSLSTGTHYEQYFGPGTRLTVT.

This clonotype was counted at least ten times. The V gene is TRBV29-1, the J gene TRBJ2-5; 7 bases are shared with TRBD1. The CDR3 runs to 12 residues. CDR1 and CDR2 from the germline V gene are SQVTM and ANQGSEA. J lost 4 bases, V lost 7 bases, and 6 bases had no gene match. CDR3: CSAPDRSETQYF. In DNA form, the CDR3 reads TGCAGCGCCCCGGACAGGTCAGAGACCCAGTACTTC.

The gene calls are TRBV19 and TRBJ2-3, with 7 bases matching TRBD2. This CDR3 contains 15 residues. With V trimmed by 5 bases and J by 4 bases, 9 bases remained unmatched. Germline assignment: CDR1 LNHDA and CDR2 SQIVND (reference sequence). CDR3 coding DNA: TGTGCCAGTAGTTTGCGAGGGAGGGCCCCAGATACGCAGTATTTT. It is translated as CASSLRGRAPDTQYF. Supplemented by reference TRBV19 and TRBJ2-3, the full variable domain reads DGGITQSPKYLFRKEGQNVTLSCEQNLNHDAMYWYRQDPGQGLRLIYYSQIVNDFQKGDIAEGYSVSREKKESFPLTVTSAQKNPTAFYLCASSLRGRAPDTQYFGPGTRLTVL.

This clonotype showed up just a few times. This chain connects TRBV21-1 to TRBJ2-5; the table names TRBD2, a call not compared with the DNA. TRBV21-1 is designated a pseudogene. The CDR3 has 22 amino acids. CDR3 DNA sequence: TGTGCCAGCAGCAAATCCCGACTGCCCCCGGGTATGAGTAGCGGGAGAAGTGAGACCCAGTACTTC. It specifies CASSKSRLPPGMSSGRSETQYF.

In its sample, this clonotype is medium-sized. The chain joins TRBV28 to TRBJ2-5; 7 bases match TRBD1. The CDR3 sequence is 13 residues long. Germline V gives CDR1 MDHEN, CDR2 SYDVKM. V dropped 6 bases and J dropped 4; count of bases not matched to a gene: 5. DNA for the CDR3: TGTGCCAGCAGCGACAGGGTTCCAGAGACCCAGTACTTC. Translation gives CASSDRVPETQYF.

This clonotype has just a few counts. For the CDR3, the DNA is TGTGCCAGCAGTTCCTTAGACCGGGACGGCCCCTACGAGCAGTACTTC. The encoded protein is CASSSLDRDGPYEQYF. The V and J genes are TRBV6-5 and TRBJ2-7; D might be TRBD1 or TRBD2, each matching 5 bases. V was shortened by 4 bases and J by 2 bases, with 18 bases between the two germline ends. CDR1 MNHEY and CDR2 SVGAGI come from the germline V gene. The CDR3 has 16 amino acids.